This is a list of T cell receptor beta chains from one sample in a study of control samples from healthy donors and cancer patients. The method was immunoSEQ multiplex PCR; TCRdb's version includes in-frame clones alone and lacks a portion of them. The sample has around 99,000 clones, 85% to 90% seen once. Sequenced material: blood. These receptors were taken from a woman aged 45 to 65 in good health. Each CDR3 is given with its conserved first and last residue. The order of the fields is CDR3 DNA, CDR3 protein, D gene, J gene, V gene. The D gene is left open where the match is weak.

CDR3 DNA: TGTGCCACCAGCAGGGTACAGACTGAAGCTTTCTTT
CDR3 protein: CATSRVQTEAFF
D gene: .
J gene: TRBJ1-1
V gene: TRBV24-1

CDR3 DNA: TGTGCCAGCAGCCAATTGGACAGGGTTATTCCAGATACGCAGTATTTT
CDR3 protein: CASSQLDRVIPDTQYF
D gene: TRBD1
J gene: TRBJ2-3
V gene: TRBV4-2

CDR3 DNA: TGTGCCTGGAGTGTAGATCCCGGAGAGACCCAGTACTTC
CDR3 protein: CAWSVDPGETQYF
D gene: .
J gene: TRBJ2-5
V gene: TRBV30

CDR3 DNA: TGCGCCAGCAGCTTCCACGCGAGCGGGCGCACAGATACGCAGTATTTT
CDR3 protein: CASSFHASGRTDTQYF
D gene: .
J gene: TRBJ2-3
V gene: TRBV5-1

CDR3 DNA: TGTGCCAGCTCGAGGGAAGCCTATGGCTACACCTTC
CDR3 protein: CASSREAYGYTF
D gene: .
J gene: TRBJ1-2
V gene: TRBV18

CDR3 DNA: TGTGCCAGCAGTGGGGGACCTCGGGGATCGGCCCAGCATTTT
CDR3 protein: CASSGGPRGSAQHF
D gene: .
J gene: TRBJ1-5
V gene: TRBV2

CDR3 DNA: TGTGCCAGCAGTGGGACCCGGACAGGAGTTACCGGGGAGCTGTTTTTT
CDR3 protein: CASSGTRTGVTGELFF
D gene: TRBD1
J gene: TRBJ2-2
V gene: TRBV6-1

CDR3 DNA: TGTGCCAGCAGCGTAGAGAGGGGGCGCGGGGAGACCCAGTACTTC
CDR3 protein: CASSVERGRGETQYF
D gene: TRBD1
J gene: TRBJ2-5
V gene: TRBV9

CDR3 DNA: TGTGCCAGCAGCCCCCTCGGGGGGCACGAGCAGTACTTC
CDR3 protein: CASSPLGGHEQYF
D gene: .
J gene: TRBJ2-7
V gene: TRBV14

CDR3 DNA: TGTGCCAGCTCACCACCGTACAGCGCAATACCCTACGAGCAGTACTTC
CDR3 protein: CASSPPYSAIPYEQYF
D gene: .
J gene: TRBJ2-7
V gene: TRBV18

CDR3 DNA: TGTGCCAGCAGCAAAGGGACTAGCGGGACAACCCGGGGAGATACGCAGTATTTT
CDR3 protein: CASSKGTSGTTRGDTQYF
D gene: TRBD2
J gene: TRBJ2-3
V gene: TRBV5-4